This T cell receptor beta chain originates from a study of cytomegalovirus exposure and HLA in healthy donors. Libraries were prepared by immunoSEQ multiplex PCR; TCRdb keeps only in-frame clonotypes and omits some of them. This repertoire shows 150,000 to 200,000 clones, around four fifths found once; its top ten account for approximately 7%. The CDR3 consists of 15 residues. Sequencing input: PBMCs. The chain has TRBV21-1 and TRBJ2-1; the D call TRBD2 from the table was never checked on the DNA. TRBV21-1 is a listed pseudogene. The TCR originated in a man aged 18 to 29 in good health and CMV-seropositive. For the CDR3, the DNA is TGTGCCAGCACTCGGGGGGGGAAGTTTTACAATGAGCAGTTCTTC. As protein: CASTRGGKFYNEQFF.